The rows below give T cell receptor beta chains drawn from one sample of a study of memory CD4+ T cells and cytomegalovirus serostatus. TCRdb's table, derived via immunoSEQ multiplex PCR, lists solely in-frame clones and lacks some. The data contain about 100,000 clones, roughly 80% of them seen just once; the ten biggest clones take up 3.6%. Specimen: memory CD4+ T cells from blood. Receptor source: an adult in good health and CMV-seropositive. CDR3s include the opening cysteine and the closing phenylalanine or tryptophan. D genes are given only for firm matches. Clone size is stated in some rows and not others, as once, few, many or a class when expanded.

abundance	j_gene	v_gene	d_gene	CDR3aa	CDR3nt
NA	TRBJ1-5	TRBV28	NA	CASSSQAGPQHF	TGTGCCAGCAGTTCGCAGGCCGGGCCCCAGCATTTT
NA	TRBJ2-3	TRBV9	NA	CASSATLDTQYF	TGTGCCAGCAGCGCGACACTGGATACGCAGTATTTT
NA	TRBJ2-1	TRBV18	TRBD1	CASSVAGTGGSREQFF	TGTGCCAGCTCAGTAGCCGGGACAGGGGGATCGAGGGAGCAGTTCTTC
NA	TRBJ1-2	TRBV28	NA	CASSLFGGAWGYTF	TGTGCCAGCAGCCTCTTCGGGGGCGCTTGGGGCTACACCTTC
NA	TRBJ2-7	TRBV28	TRBD1	CASGNRDRLYEQYF	TGTGCCAGCGGGAACCGGGACAGGCTCTACGAGCAGTACTTC
NA	TRBJ1-2	TRBV15	TRBD1	CATSTGQAYGYTF	TGTGCCACCAGCACAGGACAGGCCTATGGCTACACCTTC
NA	TRBJ2-7	TRBV9	TRBD1	CASSATGAIEQYF	TGTGCCAGCAGCGCGACAGGGGCTATCGAGCAGTACTTC
NA	TRBJ1-5	TRBV27	NA	CASKSYSNQPQHF	TGTGCCAGCAAGTCCTATAGCAATCAGCCCCAGCATTTT
NA	TRBJ1-4	TRBV4-3	NA	CASSPQITNEKLFF	TGCGCCAGCAGCCCTCAGATTACTAATGAAAAACTGTTTTTT
once	TRBJ2-1	TRBV29-1	NA	CSVDASRVYNEQFF	TGCAGCGTTGACGCCAGCCGCGTTTACAATGAGCAGTTCTTC